This TCR beta chain was retrieved from a study of T cell responses to AZD1222 COVID-19 vaccine. Study-wide results and caveats: It should be noted that donors were predominantly white British and more often female, and clonal diversity was possibly underestimated.

Deletions cut 0 bases from V and 3 bases from J, with 9 bases between. This CDR3 is built from 14 residues. Germline CDR1 and CDR2: SGHRS and YFSETQ. As regards this clone: Its antigen is still unknown.

Assay used: immunoSEQ multiplex PCR; TCRdb lists only in-frame clones, some missing. The sample carries tens of thousands of clones, 91% recorded once. The chain couples TRBV5-1 to TRBJ1-2, with a possible D match to TRBD1 (5 bases). This sample comprised peripheral blood, obtained on day 0 of MenACWY control vaccination. The sequence came from an adult in good health. CDR3 protein: CASSLGLTDYGYTF. The DNA for the CDR3 is TGCGCCAGCAGCTTGGGGCTGACAGACTATGGCTACACCTTC.